Below are 8 T cell receptor beta chains sequenced from a single sample in a study of cytomegalovirus exposure and HLA in healthy donors (dated by TCRdb to 2016 to 2017). The receptor library was made with the immunoSEQ multiplex PCR assay. In TCRdb, the immuneACCESS table is reduced to in-frame sequences with V and J assigned. These tables do not hold every clone; where another copy was compared, an unresolved V gene accounts for under half, and the others remain unexplained. A total of about 130,000 clones appear in this sample, 70% to 85% of them only once. The ten largest clones add up to approximately 30% of the sample. The sample taken for sequencing was PBMCs. Receptors originate from a man younger than 45 in good health and CMV-seropositive.

In this sample, this clone turned up once. The chain carries TRBV11-2 and TRBJ2-2; TRBD2 agrees at 7 bases. Germline CDR1 is SGHAT and CDR2 is FQNNGV. CDR3 length: 14 residues. J was trimmed by 5 bases and V by 7 bases; bases with no gene match: 7. As DNA, the CDR3 is TGTGCCAGCATTGGGAGGGCCATTACCGGGGAGCTGTTTTTT. This codes for CASIGRAITGELFF.

This sequence joins TRBV5-1 and TRBJ2-2; 12 nucleotides align to TRBD2. V gave up 4 bases and J gave up 5 bases; unmatched junction bases: 15. This CDR3 is built from 19 residues. Germline CDR1 reads SGHRS; CDR2 reads YFSETQ. As DNA, the CDR3 is TGCGCCAGCAGCCTCGCCGCTAGCGGGAGGGCCCGACGTACCGGGGAGCTGTTTTTT. Translating gives CASSLAASGRARRTGELFF.

The chain uses TRBV5-1 and TRBJ2-5, with 14 nucleotides matching TRBD2. The CDR3 is 17 residues long. Looked up from germline, CDR1 is SGHRS and CDR2 is YFSETQ. V trimming: 0 bases; J trimming: 6 bases; junction bases outside the gene matches: 7. CDR3 sequence reads: CASSLGLAGGTGKTQYF. The CDR3 DNA is TGCGCCAGCAGCTTGGGACTAGCGGGAGGGACGGGAAAGACCCAGTACTTC.

This sequence joins TRBV27 and TRBJ2-2, with TRBD2 matching over 10 bases. The V gene end was trimmed by 4 bases and the J gene end by 4 bases; junction bases not matched to a gene: 6. The germline gives CDR1 MNHEY, CDR2 SMNVEV (reference sequence). The CDR3 consists of 16 residues. The DNA of the CDR3 is TGTGCCAGCAGTTCCCTAGCGGGAGTATTCACCGGGGAGCTGTTTTTT. This gives the protein CASSSLAGVFTGELFF.

This chain connects TRBV6-6 to TRBJ1-2; 9 nucleotides align to TRBD1. From germline, CDR1 is MNHNY and CDR2 SVGAGI (reference sequence). With 5 bases clipped from V and 8 bases from J, the junction kept 9 bases outside the gene matches. CDR3 length: 14 residues. Here the CDR3 DNA reads TGTGCCAGCAGTGCGTACAGGGGGCAGTTAGGCTACACCTTC. Protein sequence: CASSAYRGQLGYTF.

This chain joins TRBV4-2 and TRBJ2-1, with 8 bases fitting TRBD2. Germline V gene lookup returns CDR1 LGHNA and CDR2 YNFKEQ. V lost 4 bases and J lost 5; bases outside the gene matches: 4. The CDR3 has 14 amino acids. The CDR3 reads CASSLGTRNNEQFF. CDR3 coding DNA: TGTGCCAGCAGCCTGGGGACTAGGAACAATGAGCAGTTCTTC.

The genes are TRBV7-9 and TRBJ1-1; possible D gene TRBD1, 5 bases. Deletions cut 1 base from V and 7 bases from J, with 10 bases between. The CDR3 has 13 residues. Germline V gene lookup returns CDR1 SEHNR and CDR2 FQNEAQ (reference sequence). CDR3 amino acids: CASSLGTGGEAFF. The CDR3 DNA reads TGTGCCAGCAGCTTAGGGACCGGGGGTGAAGCTTTCTTT.

The chain has TRBV5-1 and TRBJ2-5, with TRBD2 identical over 10 bases. The CDR3 is 14 residues long. Trimming removed 6 bases from V and 3 bases from J; junction bases left unmatched: 5. CDR1 is SGHRS and CDR2 is YFSETQ in the germline V gene. The CDR3 sequence: CASKNLAGEETQYF. Written as DNA, the CDR3 is TGCGCCAGCAAAAACCTAGCGGGGGAAGAGACCCAGTACTTC.